This T cell receptor (beta chain) stems from a study of CD8+ T cells in alopecia areata. Overall study context: Among treated patients, oral tofacitinib was administered at 5 to 10 mg twice daily.

RNA, once extracted, was reverse transcribed into cDNA for use as the sequencing template. The data were produced by immunoSEQ multiplex PCR, yet TCRdb's version contains in-frame clones alone and is incomplete. The sample has roughly 130,000 clones; 58% are singletons. Germline CDR1 is SGHDT and CDR2 is YYEEEE. The CDR3 spans 13 residues. V lost 4 bases to trimming and J lost 1 base, with 8 bases between them. The specimen comprised CD4+ T cells sorted from blood, sampled at week 0. This clonotype originated in a human donor with alopecia areata. The chain joins TRBV5-6 to TRBJ2-5, with D tentatively TRBD2 (6 bases). In DNA, the CDR3 is TGTGCCAGCAGCCTGGGGGGCCAAGAGACCCAGTACTTC. This sequence encodes CASSLGGQETQYF.